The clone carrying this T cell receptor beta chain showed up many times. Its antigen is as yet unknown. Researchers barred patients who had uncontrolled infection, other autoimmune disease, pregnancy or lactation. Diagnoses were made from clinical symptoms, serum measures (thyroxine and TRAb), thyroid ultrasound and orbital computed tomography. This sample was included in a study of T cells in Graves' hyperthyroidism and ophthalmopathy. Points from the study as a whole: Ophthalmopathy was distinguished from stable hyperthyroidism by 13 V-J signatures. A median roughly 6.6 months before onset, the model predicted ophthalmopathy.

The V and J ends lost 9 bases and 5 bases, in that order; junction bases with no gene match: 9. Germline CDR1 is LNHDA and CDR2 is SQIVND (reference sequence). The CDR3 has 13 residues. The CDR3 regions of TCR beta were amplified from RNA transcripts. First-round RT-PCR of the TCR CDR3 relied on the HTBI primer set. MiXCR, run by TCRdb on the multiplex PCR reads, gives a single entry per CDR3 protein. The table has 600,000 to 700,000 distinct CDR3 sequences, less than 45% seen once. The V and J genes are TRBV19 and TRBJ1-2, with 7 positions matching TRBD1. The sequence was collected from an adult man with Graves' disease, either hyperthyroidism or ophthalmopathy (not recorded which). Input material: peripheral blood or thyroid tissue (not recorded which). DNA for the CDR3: TGTGCCAGCTGGACAGGCGACGTATATGGCTACACCTTC. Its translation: CASWTGDVYGYTF.